These 28 T cell receptor beta chains were sequenced from one sample in a study of graft-versus-host responses after intestinal transplantation. The assay was immunoSEQ multiplex PCR, and TCRdb's table has in-frame clones only and misses some. The repertoire holds 90,000 to 150,000 clones, 85% to 95% seen once, with more than 0.095% in the top ten. The antigens of these receptors remain unknown. The sample in question was unstimulated CD4+ T cells sorted from spleen or lymph node cells, obtained before intestinal transplant. The receptors originated from a human donor who received an intestinal transplant.

This chain connects TRBV7-3 to TRBJ2-1, with TRBD2 matching 16 bases. CDR3 length equals 19 residues. V lost 5 bases, J lost 2 bases, and 9 bases stayed unmatched. Germline assignment: CDR1 SGHTA and CDR2 FQGTGA. The CDR3 nucleotides read TGTGCCAGCAGCCCGAGGGGACTAGCGGGAGGGTTAACCTACAATGAGCAGTTCTTC. Translation: CASSPRGLAGGLTYNEQFF.

This chain uses TRBV18 with TRBJ1-1; unclear D gene. Trimming cost V 3 bases and J 4 bases, with 12 bases left between them. Germline V gene lookup returns CDR1 KGHSH and CDR2 LQKENI. This CDR3 contains 14 residues. The DNA for the CDR3 is TGTGCCAGCTCACCTGTGGAGGGAAGCACTGAAGCTTTCTTT. Amino acid sequence: CASSPVEGSTEAFF.

V and J are TRBV30 and TRBJ2-3, with a weak D call TRBD2 (6 bases). CDR3 length equals 13 residues. The germline V and J ends were trimmed by 3 bases and 6 bases, with 13 bases remaining between them. The V gene's germline CDR1 is GTSNPN and CDR2 SVGIG (reference sequence). CDR3 sequence (DNA): TGTGCCTGGAGGGCCTCGGGGAGGGATACGCAGTATTTT. Residues: CAWRASGRDTQYF.

The V and J genes are TRBV9 and TRBJ2-1; 11 positions agree with TRBD2. Germline CDR1 and CDR2: SGDLS and YYNGEE. The CDR3 runs 17 residues. The trim removed 2 bases at V and 4 bases at J, leaving 8 bases unmatched. The CDR3, as DNA: TGTGCCAGCAGCGTTACCCCGACTAGCGGGACATACAATGAGCAGTTCTTC. This translates into CASSVTPTSGTYNEQFF. Full variable domain (remainder filled in from reference TRBV9 and TRBJ2-1): DSGVTQTPKHLITATGQRVTLRCSPRSGDLSVYWYQQSLDQGLQFLIQYYNGEERAKGNILERFSAQQFPDLHSELNLSSLELGDSALYFCASSVTPTSGTYNEQFFGPGTRLTVL.

This chain uses TRBV7-8 with TRBJ1-1, with 7 bases aligning to TRBD1. The length of the CDR3 is 15 residues. V dropped 5 bases and J dropped 2; count of bases not matched to a gene: 8. Germline lookup yields CDR1 SGHVS and CDR2 FQNEAQ. The CDR3, as DNA: TGTGCCAGCAGCCCCCGACAGGGCGTCAACACTGAAGCTTTCTTT. It specifies CASSPRQGVNTEAFF.

The V and J genes are TRBV6-5 and TRBJ2-7, with D possibly TRBD1 on 7 matching bases. Germline CDR1 and CDR2: MNHEY and SVGAGI. The CDR3 sequence is 14 residues long. V was clipped by 5 bases and J by 5 bases, with 16 bases between them. Written as DNA, the CDR3 is TGTGCCAGCAGTCTCCCCGACAGGGAGGACGAGCAGTACTTC. Translated, it gives CASSLPDREDEQYF.

In its sample, this clone was seen once. The CDR3 spells CASGFWREPPPKGNEQFF. The CDR3 DNA follows: TGTGCTAGTGGTTTCTGGCGGGAACCCCCACCAAAAGGCAATGAGCAGTTCTTC. V gene TRBV12-5 combines with J gene TRBJ2-1, with D maybe TRBD2 (6 bases). The CDR3 is 18 amino acids. The ends were cut back, 3 bases at V and 6 bases at J, with 24 bases in the middle. From germline, CDR1 is LGHNT and CDR2 FRNRAP.

This clone was seen once. The CDR3 is CASSLGRGLGKNIQYF. CDR3 in DNA: TGTGCCAGCAGCTTAGGAAGGGGCCTGGGCAAAAACATTCAGTACTTC. The V gene is TRBV11-2, the J gene TRBJ2-4; D may be TRBD1 (5 bases). This CDR3 comprises 16 residues. Germline V gene lookup returns CDR1 SGHAT and CDR2 FQNNGV. The ends were cut back, 1 base at V and 3 bases at J, with 13 bases in the middle. The complete variable domain, with remaining parts taken from reference TRBV11-2 and TRBJ2-4, reads EAGVAQSPRYKIIEKRQSVAFWCNPISGHATLYWYQQILGQGPKLLIQFQNNGVVDDSQLPKDRFSAERLKGVDSTLKIQPAKLEDSAVYLCASSLGRGLGKNIQYFGAGTRLSVL.

This clone was observed once. This sequence joins TRBV15 and TRBJ1-1; D not resolved. Germline-derived CDR1 and CDR2 are LNHNV and YYDKDF (reference sequence). Deletions cut 0 bases from V and 0 bases from J, with 11 bases between. The CDR3 contains 16 residues. For the CDR3, the DNA is TGTGCCACCAGCAGAGATACCCAGCCTATGAACACTGAAGCTTTCTTT. It translates to CATSRDTQPMNTEAFF.

The J gene is TRBJ1-5, the V gene TRBV6-1; D is uncertain. The germline V gene has CDR1 MNHNS and CDR2 SASEGT. V was shortened by 5 bases and J by 1 base, with 9 bases between the two germline ends. The CDR3 covers 14 residues. For the CDR3, the DNA is TGTGCCAGCAGTTCAGGTTACAGCAATCAGCCCCAGCATTTT. Encoded protein: CASSSGYSNQPQHF.

The chain couples TRBV25-1 to TRBJ2-1, with 12 positions matching TRBD2. Per the germline V gene, CDR1 is MGHDK and CDR2 is SYGVNS. The CDR3 loop spans 18 amino acids. The V segment lost 4 bases and the J segment 0 bases; nucleotides outside the gene matches: 7. CDR3 amino acids: CASSAQGLAGSSYNEQFF. The CDR3 bases are TGTGCCAGCAGTGCCCAAGGACTAGCGGGGTCCTCCTACAATGAGCAGTTCTTC.

This chain links TRBV5-1 with TRBJ2-1; D call uncertain. V gave up 0 bases and J gave up 9 bases, with 4 bases separating them. The length of the CDR3 is 11 residues. Germline values: CDR1 SGHRS, CDR2 YFSETQ. The CDR3 DNA reads TGCGCCAGCAGCTTGGAGGTTGAGCAGTTCTTC. Its protein product is CASSLEVEQFF.

The rearrangement joins TRBV2 to TRBJ2-3; D not certain. Germline V gene sequence: CDR1 SNHLY, CDR2 FYNNEI. V dropped 4 bases and J dropped 6 bases, with 11 bases sitting between them. The CDR3 runs to 13 residues. CDR3 protein: CASSVSRADTQYF. The CDR3 DNA follows: TGTGCCAGCAGTGTTAGTAGGGCGGATACGCAGTATTTT.

The gene calls are TRBV28 and TRBJ1-2, with D perhaps matching TRBD1 (6 bases). Germline V gives CDR1 MDHEN, CDR2 SYDVKM. This CDR3 comprises 15 residues. Trimming took 3 bases from V and 5 from J, leaving 16 bases between them. CDR3 loop: CASSFRGAVWYGYTF. Written as DNA, the CDR3 is TGTGCCAGCAGTTTTAGGGGGGCAGTTTGGTATGGCTACACCTTC.

CDR3 region: CSVPTVNYGYTF. The CDR3, as DNA: TGCAGCGTCCCGACAGTTAACTATGGCTACACCTTC. The chain uses TRBV29-1 and TRBJ1-2; TRBD1 might be the D (5 bases). V was clipped by 6 bases and J by 1 base, with 9 bases between them. Germline lookup yields CDR1 SQVTM and CDR2 ANQGSEA. The CDR3 runs 12 residues.

The rearrangement joins TRBV10-2 to TRBJ2-3; D ambiguous. Per the germline V gene, CDR1 is WSHSY and CDR2 is SAAADI. V dropped 6 bases and J dropped 5 bases, with 9 bases sitting between them. The CDR3 runs 12 residues. The CDR3 is CASRDHRDTQYF. CDR3 in DNA: TGCGCCAGCAGGGACCACCGAGATACGCAGTATTTT.

The V gene is TRBV10-3, the J gene TRBJ2-3; D unresolved. The CDR3 is 16 amino acids. V dropped 0 bases and J dropped 0 bases, with 10 bases sitting between them. CDR1 and CDR2 (germline): ENHRY, SYGVKD. The CDR3 loop is CAISESKGISTDTQYF. The CDR3 nucleotides are TGTGCCATCAGTGAGTCGAAAGGGATTAGCACAGATACGCAGTATTTT.

The chain carries TRBV15 and TRBJ2-7, with unresolved D. The germline V gene encodes CDR1 LNHNV and CDR2 YYDKDF (reference sequence). Trimming removed 5 bases at V and 2 bases at J, with 10 bases between. The length of the CDR3 is 13 residues. CDR3 sequence reads: CATSRLGPYEQYF. CDR3 nucleotides: TGTGCCACCAGCCGTCTAGGACCCTACGAGCAGTACTTC.

The V gene is TRBV27, the J gene TRBJ1-1; D is unresolved. V was trimmed by 7 bases and J by 0 bases, leaving 9 bases between them. The germline gives CDR1 MNHEY, CDR2 SMNVEV (reference sequence). The length of the CDR3 is 13 residues. The CDR3 region has the DNA TGTGCCAGCAAACTCAGAGTGAACACTGAAGCTTTCTTT. Protein sequence: CASKLRVNTEAFF.

The V and J genes are TRBV5-1 and TRBJ1-3; D possibly corresponds to TRBD1 (6 bases). The CDR3 consists of 14 residues. V lost 1 base and J 2 bases, leaving 7 bases between the germline ends. Germline CDR1 reads SGHRS; CDR2 reads YFSETQ. CDR3 amino acids: CASSLRTAGNTIYF. CDR3 DNA sequence: TGCGCCAGCAGCTTGAGGACAGCTGGAAACACCATATATTTT.

V gene TRBV28 combines with J gene TRBJ1-2; no reliable D call. Germline CDR1 is MDHEN and CDR2 is SYDVKM. This CDR3 region has 10 residues. The ends were cut back, 8 bases at V and 7 bases at J, with 8 bases in the middle. This CDR3 is CASPIGGYTF. CDR3 nucleotides: TGTGCCAGCCCGATTGGTGGCTACACCTTC.

This clone was detected only once. This rearrangement joins TRBV2 to TRBJ1-2; no clear D. CDR3 length equals 11 residues. V was clipped by 4 bases and J by 7 bases, with 7 bases between them. CDR1 and CDR2 (germline): SNHLY, FYNNEI. CDR3 in amino acids: CASSVALGYTF. Written as DNA, the CDR3 is TGTGCCAGCAGTGTAGCACTTGGCTACACCTTC.

V gene TRBV19 combines with J gene TRBJ1-1, with D maybe TRBD1 (5 bases). Trimming removed 4 bases from V and 6 bases from J, with 24 bases in between. The germline gives CDR1 LNHDA, CDR2 SQIVND (reference sequence). CDR3 length: 17 amino acids. The CDR3, as DNA: TGTGCCAGTAGTAGAAATGTTGCCAAGGGGCTGTTCCCTGAAGCTTTCTTT. It encodes CASSRNVAKGLFPEAFF.

The DNA for the CDR3 is TGTGCCAGCAGCTTAGATGGCGCGGGGAAGCAGTTCTTC. It codes for CASSLDGAGKQFF. The rearrangement uses TRBV11-2 and TRBJ2-1; perhaps TRBD2 as D (6 bases). V was pared by 0 bases and J by 11 bases, with 11 bases between. The CDR3 contains 13 residues. Germline-derived CDR1 and CDR2 are SGHAT and FQNNGV.

In this sample, this clone turned up a few times. This chain joins TRBV5-1 and TRBJ2-1; TRBD2 agrees at 7 bases. The CDR3 contains 11 residues. J lost 10 bases, V lost 7 bases, and 5 bases had no gene match. Germline assignment: CDR1 SGHRS and CDR2 YFSETQ. The CDR3 loop reads CASGRGGEQFF. The CDR3, as DNA: TGCGCCAGCGGGAGGGGCGGGGAGCAGTTCTTC.

Only one count was recorded for this clone. The chain uses TRBV6-5 and TRBJ1-2; no definite D call. Germline V gene lookup returns CDR1 MNHEY and CDR2 SVGAGI. Trimming pared 1 base from V and 4 bases from J, leaving 13 bases between. The CDR3 extends over 15 amino acids. The CDR3 region is CASSYFGKGPYGYTF. CDR3 DNA: TGTGCCAGCAGTTACTTCGGGAAGGGCCCCTATGGCTACACCTTC.

Turning to this clone: This sample includes further DNA sequences coding for the same CDR3. The chain uses TRBV18 and TRBJ2-7; the match to TRBD2 covers 7 bases. V gave up 0 bases and J gave up 4 bases; unmatched junction bases: 0. The CDR3 totals 13 residues. Germline CDR1 and CDR2: KGHSH and LQKENI. DNA for the CDR3: TGTGCCAGCTCACCACCGGGGGGGTACGAGCAGTACTTC. Amino acids: CASSPPGGYEQYF.

The chain recombines TRBV30 with TRBJ2-1; D might be TRBD2 (6 bases). Trimming pared 2 bases from V and 4 bases from J, leaving 15 bases between. This CDR3 region has 15 residues. Germline CDR1 is GTSNPN and CDR2 is SVGIG (reference sequence). DNA for the CDR3: TGTGCCTGGAGTCGGATTCTCGGGAGTTACAATGAGCAGTTCTTC. Its protein product is CAWSRILGSYNEQFF. Full variable domain (outside the CDR3, taken from reference TRBV30 and TRBJ2-1): SQTIHQWPATLVQPVGSPLSLECTVEGTSNPNLYWYRQAAGRGLQLLFYSVGIGQISSEVPQNLSASRPQDRQFILSSKKLLLSDSGFYLCAWSRILGSYNEQFFGPGTRLTVL.